This is a list of T cell receptor beta chains from one sample in a study of OX40 agonist ivuxolimab in advanced cancers. Here immunoSEQ multiplex PCR was the method, and the copy in TCRdb shows in-frame clones only, minus some. The profile shows around 80,000 clones, approximately 88% of them singletons. The input for sequencing was CD4+ or CD8+ T cells sorted from blood, taken in a trial of the OX40 agonist ivuxolimab. These TCRs come from an adult with an advanced solid tumor such as melanoma, head and neck, liver or kidney cancer. The CDR3 runs from the conserved cysteine through the conserved F or W. D genes are given only for firm matches. Some rows mark clone size as missing; the rest say once, few, many or name a class of expanded clone.

clone_size	d_call	v_call	j_call	cdr3_nt	cdr3_aa
once	-	TRBV6-1	TRBJ2-7	TGTGCCAGCAGTGAAGGGCATGGGGGCGCATACGAGCAGTACTTC	CASSEGHGGAYEQYF
-	TRBD2	TRBV5-1	TRBJ2-2	TGCGCCAGCAAACGGGAGGGCCCCACCGGGGAGCTGTTTTTT	CASKREGPTGELFF
once	TRBD1	TRBV27	TRBJ2-7	TGTGCCAGCAGTTTCCGGACAGGGAACGAGCAGTACTTC	CASSFRTGNEQYF
once	-	TRBV9	TRBJ1-2	TGTGCCAGCAGCGTAGCGGTGACAAAGACCGGCTACACCTTC	CASSVAVTKTGYTF
-	-	TRBV5-4	TRBJ2-7	TGTGCCAGCAGCACGGGACTCTCCTACGAGCAGTACTTC	CASSTGLSYEQYF
-	-	TRBV2	TRBJ1-3	TGTGCCATAAACGGGATCTCTGGAAACACCATATATTTT	CAINGISGNTIYF
once	-	TRBV5-6	TRBJ1-6	TGTGCCAGCAGCTTACGACAGGCAAATTCACCCCTCCACTTT	CASSLRQANSPLHF
-	-	TRBV5-1	TRBJ2-3	TGCGCCAGCAGCTTTTCCAGCGCAGGTGCAGATACGCAGTATTTT	CASSFSSAGADTQYF
-	-	TRBV2	TRBJ2-3	TGTGCCAGCAGCACTCAGACGGTAGATACGCAGTATTTT	CASSTQTVDTQYF
-	-	TRBV19	TRBJ1-2	TGTGCCAGTACCTCGGGGGCTTACTATGGCTACACCTTC	CASTSGAYYGYTF
-	-	TRBV6-6	TRBJ1-4	TGTGCCAGCAGCGACAGTGCCAAACACATGGTGTTTTTT	CASSDSAKHMVFF
-	-	TRBV6-5	TRBJ1-1	TGTGCCAGCAGTTATATGGTAAACACTGAAGCTTTCTTT	CASSYMVNTEAFF
-	TRBD2	TRBV28	TRBJ2-1	TGTGCCAGCACCTCCCTAGCGGGAGGAGTCAATGAGCAGTTCTTC	CASTSLAGGVNEQFF
-	TRBD1	TRBV5-1	TRBJ1-1	TGCGCCAGCAGCTTGTGGGGACAGGCTGAAGCTTTCTTT	CASSLWGQAEAFF
-	TRBD1	TRBV18	TRBJ1-1	TGTGCCAGCTCACCGGGACAGGGGGCGAGCACTGAAGCTTTCTTT	CASSPGQGASTEAFF
-	TRBD1	TRBV5-6	TRBJ1-2	TGTGCCAGCAGCCTATTACAGGGGACGTATGGCTACACCTTC	CASSLLQGTYGYTF
-	-	TRBV6-5	TRBJ1-1	TGTGCCAGCAGTTACTCCAATCCCCAAAGGGCTTTCTTT	CASSYSNPQRAFF
-	TRBD1	TRBV7-2	TRBJ1-4	TGTGCCAGCAGCTTAGGGACAGGGAACGGAAAACTGTTTTTT	CASSLGTGNGKLFF
-	-	TRBV5-1	TRBJ2-5	TGCGCCAGCTCCCTGTGGGGGGGGACAGGAGAGACCCAGTACTTC	CASSLWGGTGETQYF
-	TRBD2	TRBV5-1	TRBJ2-5	TGCGCCAGCAGCTTGAATGGACTAGCGGGGTTCCAAGAGACCCAGTACTTC	CASSLNGLAGFQETQYF
-	TRBD1	TRBV18	TRBJ2-7	TGTGCCAGCGGGTGGGACAGGGACGAGCAGTACTTC	CASGWDRDEQYF
-	TRBD1	TRBV27	TRBJ2-1	TGTGCCAGCAGTTTATGGGGACAGGCCTACAATGAGCAGTTCTTC	CASSLWGQAYNEQFF
-	TRBD1	TRBV5-1	TRBJ1-1	TGCGCCAGCAGCCGGGGACAGGGGGCTATCATGAACACTGAAGCTTTCTTT	CASSRGQGAIMNTEAFF
-	-	TRBV9	TRBJ2-1	TGTGCCAGCAGCGTAGTCTCAGGCAATGAGCAGTTCTTC	CASSVVSGNEQFF
-	TRBD2	TRBV7-8	TRBJ2-2	TGTGCCAGCAGCCTTAGCGGGAGGAACACCGGGGAGCTGTTTTTT	CASSLSGRNTGELFF
-	TRBD1	TRBV7-2	TRBJ1-1	TGTGCCAGCAGCTTAGCTTCAGGGGGCACTGAAGCTTTCTTT	CASSLASGGTEAFF
-	-	TRBV19	TRBJ1-2	TGTGCCAGTAGTCACGGGTACCTCTATGGCTACACCTTC	CASSHGYLYGYTF
-	-	TRBV7-7	TRBJ1-2	TGTGCTAGCAGCTTAGCGGCAACAGCACTCCGTCTCAACTATGGCTACACCTTC	CASSLAATALRLNYGYTF
-	-	TRBV19	TRBJ2-1	TGTGCCAGTAGTAGCCGTGCCAGCGGGTACAATGAGCAGTTCTTC	CASSSRASGYNEQFF
-	-	TRBV7-2	TRBJ2-7	TGTGCCAGCAGCCCCCCCTCGGACGAGCAGTACTTC	CASSPPSDEQYF
-	-	TRBV7-9	TRBJ1-2	TGTGCCAGCAGCTTAGAGACAGTTCTCTATGGCTACACCTTC	CASSLETVLYGYTF
once	-	TRBV2	TRBJ1-1	TGTGCCAGCAGGGGGGGGAAGACAGGCATTAACACTGAAGCTTTCTTT	CASRGGKTGINTEAFF
-	TRBD2	TRBV5-1	TRBJ2-7	TGCGCCAGCAGCCGGACTAGCGGGGGTCTCGAGCAGTACTTC	CASSRTSGGLEQYF
-	TRBD2	TRBV30	TRBJ2-3	TGTGCCTGGAGTGTGGGGACTAGGATAAGATCGGATACGCAGTATTTT	CAWSVGTRIRSDTQYF
-	-	TRBV4-3	TRBJ2-1	TGCGCCAGCAGCCACAACGGCGGCTCCTACAATGAGCAGTTCTTC	CASSHNGGSYNEQFF
once	TRBD2	TRBV15	TRBJ2-5	TGTGCCACCAGCAGAAAGGGACTAGCGGGGGCGGAGACCCAGTACTTC	CATSRKGLAGAETQYF
once	-	TRBV18	TRBJ2-3	TGTGCCAGCTCAGGACGCCGGCGGAGCACAGATACGCAGTATTTT	CASSGRRRSTDTQYF
-	-	TRBV15	TRBJ2-7	TGTGCCACCAGCAGGGGGACCCCCGGTGAAAGCGAGCAGTACTTC	CATSRGTPGESEQYF
few	TRBD2	TRBV5-1	TRBJ2-7	TGCGCCAGCAGCTTGGCGCGGGGGGTCGAGCAGTACTTC	CASSLARGVEQYF
once	-	TRBV7-2	TRBJ2-3	TGTGCCAGCAGCTTAGGAATGATGGGGTTCGCAGATACGCAGTATTTT	CASSLGMMGFADTQYF
-	-	TRBV6-5	TRBJ2-1	TGTGCCAGCCGGAACGGCAATGAGCAGTTCTTC	CASRNGNEQFF
-	-	TRBV7-2	TRBJ1-2	TGTGCCAGCAGCTTTAGCTGGGAGGACTATGGCTACACCTTC	CASSFSWEDYGYTF
-	-	TRBV6-5	TRBJ2-3	TGTGCCAGCAGTCCCGGCCCAGATACGCAGTATTTT	CASSPGPDTQYF
-	TRBD2	TRBV9	TRBJ2-7	TGTGCCAGCAGCAAGACTAGCGGGAGTAGCGAGCAGTACTTC	CASSKTSGSSEQYF
few	TRBD1	TRBV7-8	TRBJ1-1	TGTGCCAGCACACTCGGGGGACAGGCCGTGGGCACTGAAGCTTTCTTT	CASTLGGQAVGTEAFF
-	-	TRBV6-1	TRBJ1-2	TGTGCCAGCAGTGCGGATAGACTGCGCTATGGCTACACCTTC	CASSADRLRYGYTF
-	-	TRBV19	TRBJ1-1	TGTGCCAGTAGTATCTGGGGCCGACCCTCGAACACTGAAGCTTTCTTT	CASSIWGRPSNTEAFF
-	-	TRBV11-2	TRBJ2-7	TGTGCCAGCAGCTTAGAACGTGGTCCTTCGAGGGGCTACGAGCAGTACTTC	CASSLERGPSRGYEQYF
-	TRBD2	TRBV7-2	TRBJ2-1	TGTGCCAGCAGCCGGACTAGCGGGAGCATCGTTGAGCAGTTCTTC	CASSRTSGSIVEQFF
-	TRBD1	TRBV5-5	TRBJ1-4	TGTGCCAGCAGTGAAGGGACAGGGACTAATGAAAAACTGTTTTTT	CASSEGTGTNEKLFF
-	TRBD1	TRBV5-1	TRBJ1-2	TGCGCCAGCAGCTTGGACAGGGGCTATGGCTACACCTTC	CASSLDRGYGYTF
-	-	TRBV18	TRBJ1-2	TGTGCCAGCTCACCATCGGGACCGACCTATGGCTACACCTTC	CASSPSGPTYGYTF
-	-	TRBV27	TRBJ1-5	TGTGCCAGCAGTTTTTCTTCTCCTCATTCCGGGACGTATAGCAATCAGCCCCAGCATTTT	CASSFSSPHSGTYSNQPQHF
-	-	TRBV5-1	TRBJ2-1	TGCGCCAGCAGCTTGGAGGGGGGAGTCGGGCAGTTCTTC	CASSLEGGVGQFF
-	-	TRBV27	TRBJ2-1	TGTGCCAGCAGTTTCCCTGGTAACAATGAGCAGTTCTTC	CASSFPGNNEQFF
-	-	TRBV21-1	TRBJ1-1	TGTGCCAGCAGCAAGGGACAGGGAAAGAACACTGAAGCTTTCTTT	CASSKGQGKNTEAFF
-	TRBD1	TRBV7-2	TRBJ1-1	TGTGCCAGCAGCCAGACAGGGGCCGGGAACACTGAAGCTTTCTTT	CASSQTGAGNTEAFF
-	-	TRBV9	TRBJ2-2	TGTGCCAGCAGCGTAGGAGGTACCGGGGAGCTGTTTTTT	CASSVGGTGELFF